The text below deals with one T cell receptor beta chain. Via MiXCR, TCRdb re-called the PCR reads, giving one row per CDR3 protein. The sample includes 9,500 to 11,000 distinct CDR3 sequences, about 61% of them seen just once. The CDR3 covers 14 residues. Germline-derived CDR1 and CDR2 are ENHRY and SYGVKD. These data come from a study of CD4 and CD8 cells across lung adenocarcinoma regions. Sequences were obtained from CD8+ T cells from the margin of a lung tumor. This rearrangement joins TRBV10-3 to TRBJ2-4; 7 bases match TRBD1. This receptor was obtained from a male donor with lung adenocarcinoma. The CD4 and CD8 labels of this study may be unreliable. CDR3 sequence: CAGNTGGQRNTQYF. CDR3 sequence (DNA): TGTGCGGGGAACACTGGGGGACAGCGAAACACCCAGTACTTC.